A single sample gave rise to the 18 T cell receptor beta chains below, sequenced in a study of regulatory T cells in long-lasting Graves disease. Regarding time point: newly diagnosed GD, antithyroid drugs for less than 3 months. Scientists built the TCR library using RNA that was extracted from PBMCs. With iRepertoire HTBI primers and Arm-PCR of CDR3 regions, TCR beta libraries were built. TCRdb recomputed calls from the multiplex PCR reads with MiXCR, one row per CDR3 protein. Of hundreds of thousands of distinct CDR3 sequences detected, 13% appear once; the ten largest clones hold approximately 9.3%. This sample also belongs to another study, concerning T cells in Graves' hyperthyroidism and ophthalmopathy.

Here the sequenced sample was peripheral blood mononuclear cells (PBMCs), taken at new diagnosis, from a patient treated with antithyroid drugs. The receptors stem from a man aged 30 to 45 with Graves disease.

CDR3 coding DNA: TGCGCCAGCAGTGAGTCGCTAGCGGGAGCCGGGGAGCTGTTTTTT. It specifies CASSESLAGAGELFF. This chain uses TRBV10-1 with TRBJ2-2; 10 nucleotides line up with TRBD2. Trimming at V came to 0 bases and at J to 6 bases, leaving 1 base not matched to a gene. The CDR3 consists of 15 residues. Germline-derived CDR1 and CDR2 are WNHNN and SYGVQD (reference sequence).

The table lists this clonotype with a few counts. A single base separates this from a much larger clone, so it may be a read error. The rearrangement links TRBV12-3 or TRBV12-4 to TRBJ1-6; D is unclear. CDR3 length equals 13 residues. CDR3: CASSPQNNSLLHF. In DNA, the CDR3 is TGTGCCAGCAGCCCACAGAATAATTCACTCCTCCACTTT.

The gene calls are TRBV19 and TRBJ2-2; TRBD1 might be the D (6 bases). Germline V lookup: CDR1 LNHDA, CDR2 SQIVND (reference sequence). V was pared by 5 bases and J by 3 bases, with 10 bases between. The CDR3 runs to 14 residues. The CDR3 nucleotides read TGTGCCAGTAGTTGGGGGCCACACACCGGGGAGCTGTTTTTT. Its protein is CASSWGPHTGELFF.

At least ten counts were recorded for this clonotype. In DNA, the CDR3 is TGTGCCAGCGGCCGGGAGCGGTCAAAGACCCAGTACTTC. This translates into CASGRERSKTQYF. J is TRBJ2-5 and V is TRBV2; possible D gene TRBD2, 6 bases. The CDR3 spans 13 residues. Germline V gene data show CDR1 as SNHLY and CDR2 as FYNNEI. The V and J ends lost 8 bases and 6 bases respectively, with 16 bases between them.

The V call is TRBV3-1, the J call TRBJ2-4; D is perhaps TRBD2 (5 bases). Trimming took 5 bases from V and 9 from J, leaving 14 bases between them. CDR3 length equals 13 residues. Germline CDR1 reads LGHDT; CDR2 reads YNNKEL (reference sequence). CDR3 bases: TGTGCCAGCAGCTCAGATACCGAGGGCATTCAGTACTTC. Its translation: CASSSDTEGIQYF.

The V and J genes are TRBV7-9 and TRBJ2-1; 9 bases match TRBD1. CDR1 SEHNR and CDR2 FQNEAQ come from the germline V gene (reference sequence). The CDR3 totals 17 residues. The junction had 11 bases not matched to a gene; V was cut back by 2 bases and J by 6 bases. The CDR3 DNA reads TGTGCCAGCAGCTTAACAACAGGGGGCCCGGGATCCAATGAGCAGTTCTTC. The encoded protein is CASSLTTGGPGSNEQFF. The full variable domain, with the rest looked up from reference TRBV7-9 and TRBJ2-1, is DTGVSQNPRHKITKRGQNVTFRCDPISEHNRLYWYRQTLGQGPEFLTYFQNEAQLEKSRLLSDRFSAERPKGSFSTLEIQRTEQGDSAMYLCASSLTTGGPGSNEQFFGPGTRLTVL.

The J gene is TRBJ2-7, the V gene TRBV7-3; TRBD2 matches at 8 bases. J lost 0 bases, V lost 5 bases, and 12 bases had no gene match. The CDR3 covers 17 residues. CDR1 SGHTA and CDR2 FQGTGA come from the germline V gene. In nucleotides, the CDR3 is TGTGCCAGCAGCCACCCCAGTTCGAGCGGGAGCTCCTACGAGCAGTACTTC. Its protein product is CASSHPSSSGSSYEQYF.

This clonotype was found many times. V gene TRBV12-3 or TRBV12-4 combines with J gene TRBJ1-2; a weak D match, TRBD1 (5 bases). The CDR3 sequence is 17 residues long. V dropped 6 bases and J dropped 5 bases, with 25 bases sitting between them. CDR3 residues: CASSAAGQAGRKYGYTF. CDR3 sequence (DNA): TGTGCCAGCAGCGCCGCGGGGCAGGCCGGTAGAAAATATGGCTACACCTTC.

J is TRBJ2-4 and V is TRBV29-1, with TRBD2 matching over 10 bases. V was clipped by 3 bases and J by 8 bases; unmatched bases: 4. The CDR3 contains 13 residues. Germline lookup yields CDR1 SQVTM and CDR2 ANQGSEA. CDR3 sequence reads: CSVDQREGDIQYF. CDR3 DNA: TGCAGCGTTGATCAGCGGGAGGGGGACATTCAGTACTTC.

There are many counts of this clonotype. The chain employs TRBV20-1 and TRBJ2-1, with no clear D. The CDR3 is 14 residues long. The V gene's germline CDR1 is DFQATT and CDR2 SNEGSKA (reference sequence). V lost 3 bases and J 4 bases, leaving 13 bases between the germline ends. Here the CDR3 reads CSASEETKYNEQFF. In DNA form, the CDR3 reads TGCAGTGCTAGTGAGGAAACAAAGTACAATGAGCAGTTCTTC.

CDR3 nucleotides: TGTGCCAGCAGTGAAGGGATGGGCACAGATACGCAGTATTTT. Its protein product is CASSEGMGTDTQYF. The J gene is TRBJ2-3, the V gene TRBV2; no reliable D call. Germline lookup yields CDR1 SNHLY and CDR2 FYNNEI. V was clipped by 1 base and J by 1 base, with 6 bases between them. The CDR3 has 14 residues.

The chain recombines TRBV5-1 with TRBJ2-5; no clear D gene. The CDR3 runs to 14 residues. Germline V gene sequence: CDR1 SGHRS, CDR2 YFSETQ. Deletions cut 4 bases from V and 4 bases from J, with 14 bases between. Here the CDR3 DNA reads TGCGCCAGCAGCCCTGGCCCCTCTGTAGAGACCCAGTACTTC. This encodes CASSPGPSVETQYF.

A few counts support this clonotype. The chain combines TRBV12-5 with TRBJ1-1; tentative D call: TRBD1 (6 bases). This CDR3 comprises 15 residues. The V end lost 4 bases, the J end lost 0 bases, and 12 bases lay between the germline ends. CDR1 is LGHNT and CDR2 is FRNRAP in the germline V gene. CDR3 DNA sequence: TGTGCTAGTGGTTGGGCAGGGGATTTGAACACTGAAGCTTTCTTT. Its translation: CASGWAGDLNTEAFF.

This clonotype showed up many times. V and J are TRBV5-1 and TRBJ1-2; 7 bases are a match to TRBD1. The CDR3 has 14 residues. Germline V CDR1 and CDR2: SGHRS, YFSETQ. The J segment lost 1 base and the V segment lost 4 bases, leaving 4 bases of the junction unmatched. As DNA, the CDR3 is TGCGCCAGCAGCGCAGGGGGAAATAACTATGGCTACACCTTC. Translation gives CASSAGGNNYGYTF.

At least ten counts were recorded for this clonotype. The genes are TRBV30 and TRBJ1-1; D not certain. The CDR3 has 12 amino acids. The V and J ends lost 5 bases and 4 bases respectively, with 11 bases between them. CDR1 is GTSNPN, CDR2 SVGIG, per germline (reference sequence). The CDR3 DNA follows: TGTGCCTGGGAGAGGCGGGCCACTGAAGCTTTCTTT. It encodes CAWERRATEAFF. Together with reference TRBV30 and TRBJ1-1, the CDR3 gives the full variable domain: SQTIHQWPATLVQPVGSPLSLECTVEGTSNPNLYWYRQAAGRGLQLLFYSVGIGQISSEVPQNLSASRPQDRQFILSSKKLLLSDSGFYLCAWERRATEAFFGQGTRLTVV.

The sample holds many counts of this clonotype. The chain recombines TRBV24-1 with TRBJ2-7; 7 nucleotides agree with TRBD2. The CDR3 runs to 13 residues. The germline V gene encodes CDR1 KGHDR and CDR2 SFDVKD. V was pared by 7 bases and J by 5 bases, with 7 bases of the junction left unmatched. The CDR3 DNA follows: TGTGCCACCAGGTCAGCGGGGCGCAACGAGCAGTACTTC. It specifies CATRSAGRNEQYF.

The V call is TRBV7-9, the J call TRBJ2-3; D unresolved. The CDR3 is made up of 11 amino acids. The germline V gene has CDR1 SEHNR and CDR2 FQNEAQ (reference sequence). Between the trimmed V and J ends, which lost 1 base and 8 bases, there was a span of 4 bases. In DNA form, the CDR3 reads TGTGCCAGCAGCTTAGGGGTTACGCAGTATTTT. It specifies CASSLGVTQYF.

This clonotype showed up many times. The V gene is TRBV3-1, the J gene TRBJ2-1, with D unresolved. The CDR3 runs 15 residues. Trimming shortened V by 4 bases and J by 4 bases, and 14 bases separated the two germline ends. Germline V gives CDR1 LGHDT, CDR2 YNNKEL (reference sequence). The DNA of the CDR3 is TGTGCCAGCAGCCCCCTTGGGCCCGCATACAATGAGCAGTTCTTC. It codes for CASSPLGPAYNEQFF.